This T cell receptor beta chain was sequenced in a study of T-cell memory formation after mild COVID-19. Study information: The study found TCR clusters largely donor specific.

Sample barcodes and UMIs were carried by the TCR alpha and TCR beta cDNA libraries that 5'RACE generated with constant-segment primers. TCRdb recomputed calls from the 5' RACE reads with MiXCR, one row per CDR3 protein. This sample has about 470,000 distinct CDR3 sequences; roughly 20% occur once, and the top ten carry 10% to 15%. Whole-study findings and limits: Day 15 to 85 contracting clones showed balanced CD4/CD8; later expanders leaned CD4+. Prior to infection, memory already included some responding clones, suggesting cross-reactive memory joined.

With regard to this clonotype: Antigen unknown. One end of the junction varies from germline; a read error may be responsible.

This CDR3 is 14 amino acids long. Germline V gives CDR1 LGHNA, CDR2 YNFKEQ. Specimen: PBMCs or a T cell subset sorted from them (not recorded which). The TCR comes from an adult woman who had mild COVID-19 (a few samples of this study predate the infection). Cell type and time point are not known. The chain uses TRBV4-2 and TRBJ1-4; a weak D match, TRBD1 (5 bases). CDR3 sequence: CASSPGGPNEKLFF. In DNA form, the CDR3 reads TGTGCCAGTAGCCCGGGGGGACCTAATGAAAAACTGTTTTTT.